Listed below are T cell receptor beta chains from one sample, sequenced in a study of early T cells in non-severe SARS-CoV-2 infection. TCRdb reanalysed the 5' RACE reads using MiXCR and keeps one entry per CDR3 protein. The sample lists approximately 40,000 distinct CDR3 sequences; about 6.5% were seen once. This sample comprised whole blood, obtained at baseline. Receptors were obtained from an adult who was a healthcare worker with PCR-confirmed SARS-CoV-2 infection or an uninfected control (not recorded which). Both conserved end residues are part of each CDR3. Fields, in order: V gene, J gene, CDR3 protein.

TRBV5-6	TRBJ1-2	CASSPGIWEPYGYTF
TRBV7-3	TRBJ2-1	CASSGYTHEQFF
TRBV6-1	TRBJ1-1	CASRMNTEAFF
TRBV25-1	TRBJ2-2	CASGEPNTGELFF
TRBV29-1	TRBJ2-5	CSVARGNKETQYF
TRBV6-1	TRBJ2-1	CASSPRRGQNEQFF
TRBV27	TRBJ2-5	CASKTWDRGEETQYF
TRBV20-1	TRBJ2-5	CSAVEVLAGRTQYF
TRBV9	TRBJ2-5	CASTPRVAAQETQYF
TRBV7-2	TRBJ2-5	CASSAQGARETQYF
TRBV5-6	TRBJ2-3	CASSSWRLDTQYF
TRBV28	TRBJ2-7	CASSFSGQGLNEQYF
TRBV6-2/TRBV6-3	TRBJ2-1	CASSYGASSYNEQFF
TRBV20-1	TRBJ2-5	CSARSSETQYF
TRBV4-1	TRBJ2-4	CASSQDISSGYKNIQYF
TRBV7-2	TRBJ2-2	CASSPWGRDTGELFF
TRBV9	TRBJ2-2	CASSAHLRTGARYPGELFF
TRBV20-1	TRBJ2-5	CSARPNRDQETQYF
TRBV6-1	TRBJ2-3	CASTQERGTDTQYF
TRBV9	TRBJ2-7	CASSAGTSDSYEQYF
TRBV27	TRBJ2-7	CASSPTETSREQYF
TRBV3-1	TRBJ1-1	CASSQSRAGGAFF
TRBV11-2	TRBJ2-3	CASTEGLAGRTQYF
TRBV9	TRBJ1-5	CASSLSGANNQPQHF
TRBV5-1	TRBJ2-5	CASSLGAEETQYF
TRBV2	TRBJ1-4	CASSGARQEKLFF
TRBV5-8	TRBJ1-6	CASSLAFNSPLHF
TRBV12-3/TRBV12-4	TRBJ1-1	CASGSRLGTEAFF